This TCR beta chain was obtained from a study of cytomegalovirus exposure and HLA in healthy donors. Study-level results: One later analysis reportedly identified an Asian-associated ancestry cluster that showed fewer N-insertions than the 666-donor mean.

Regarding this clone: Its antigen is unidentified.

A multiplex PCR was run with 60 Vbeta primers and 13 Jbeta primers. Profiling relied on immunoSEQ multiplex PCR, and the TCRdb table lists in-frame clones only, not all of them. Of around 200,000 clones in the sample, nearly 80% were seen once. CDR1 and CDR2 from the germline V gene are MDHEN and SYDVKM. The V end was cut by 6 bases, the J end by 1 base, with 10 bases between. This CDR3 region has 14 residues. Sampled while nominally healthy, donors likely had unrecorded immune exposures. The sequenced sample consisted of PBMCs. This clonotype originated in a male donor in good health and CMV-seronegative. The rearrangement links TRBV28 to TRBJ2-1, with D possibly TRBD1 on 6 matching bases. The CDR3 sequence is CASRVTGSYNEQFF. CDR3 bases: TGTGCCAGCAGGGTTACAGGGTCCTACAATGAGCAGTTCTTC.